The clone carrying this T cell receptor (beta chain) was counted between two and nine times. This entry is derived from a study of blood T cell repertoires in COVID-19. Clones were read by immunoSEQ multiplex PCR, and TCRdb kept only the in-frame ones, dropping some. This sample yields approximately 130,000 clones, of which roughly 79% are seen a single time; around 18% belongs to the top ten. V dropped 5 bases and J dropped 0; count of bases not matched to a gene: 6. There are 16 residues in the CDR3. Germline values: CDR1 MNHEY, CDR2 SMNVEV (reference sequence). This clonotype was sampled from a man at least 80 years old with acute or convalescent COVID-19. Specimen: peripheral blood. The J gene is TRBJ2-1, the V gene TRBV27, with TRBD1 matching over 8 bases. The CDR3 nucleotides are TGTGCCAGCAGTGTTAGACAGGGGAGCTCCTACAATGAGCAGTTCTTC. This codes for CASSVRQGSSYNEQFF.